Following are 21 T cell receptor beta chains from one sample sequenced in a study of Ad26.COV2.S vaccination and SARS-CoV-2 variants. Assay: immunoSEQ multiplex PCR; the TCRdb copy retains only in-frame clones and omits some. The table shows a few hundred thousand clones, with about nine tenths occurring only once. Documented treatment: 19 received Ad26.COV2.S at low or high dose, single or two shots; roughly five received placebo; per-sample allocation not given. Sampling occurred on day 63 after the first vaccine or placebo injection. The sample here was peripheral blood, taken in a trial of Ad26.COV2.S vaccine versus placebo. The receptors were gathered from a person aged 18 to 59 who received the Ad26.COV2.S COVID-19 vaccine or a placebo.

This clone was found a few times. This chain links TRBV19 with TRBJ1-1; D is unresolved. CDR1 is LNHDA and CDR2 is SQIVND in the germline V gene (reference sequence). Trimming pared 1 base from V and 1 base from J, leaving 10 bases between. This CDR3 has 15 residues. CDR3 in DNA: TGTGCCAGTAGTATAGTTGTAAAGGGGAACACTGAAGCTTTCTTT. This translates into CASSIVVKGNTEAFF. Filled out from reference TRBV19 and TRBJ1-1, the complete variable domain reads DGGITQSPKYLFRKEGQNVTLSCEQNLNHDAMYWYRQDPGQGLRLIYYSQIVNDFQKGDIAEGYSVSREKKESFPLTVTSAQKNPTAFYLCASSIVVKGNTEAFFGQGTRLTVV.

This clone was seen only a few times. The chain uses TRBV5-6 and TRBJ1-6; TRBD1 agrees at 9 bases. With V trimmed by 5 bases and J by 7 bases, 10 bases remained unmatched. The CDR3 contains 16 residues. Germline-derived CDR1 and CDR2 are SGHDT and YYEEEE. The CDR3 region is CASSHTQGARNSPLHF. The DNA for the CDR3 is TGTGCCAGCAGTCATACACAGGGGGCGCGGAATTCACCCCTCCACTTT.

This clone was recorded only once. The chain carries TRBV7-9 and TRBJ2-3, with 12 bases fitting TRBD2. V dropped 4 bases and J dropped 2; count of bases not matched to a gene: 4. Germline V CDR1 and CDR2: SEHNR, FQNEAQ (reference sequence). CDR3 size: 16 residues. The CDR3: CASSWTSGNSTDTQYF. Here the CDR3 DNA reads TGTGCCAGCAGCTGGACTAGCGGGAACTCCACAGATACGCAGTATTTT.

V and J are TRBV19 and TRBJ1-3; D uncertain. V shed 5 bases and J shed 0 bases, with 8 bases lying between them. This CDR3 has 14 residues. Germline lookup yields CDR1 LNHDA and CDR2 SQIVND (reference sequence). The CDR3 DNA follows: TGTGCCAGTAGTCGGGCCAGCTCTGGAAACACCATATATTTT. Protein sequence: CASSRASSGNTIYF. The variable domain in full, completed from reference TRBV19 and TRBJ1-3, reads DGGITQSPKYLFRKEGQNVTLSCEQNLNHDAMYWYRQDPGQGLRLIYYSQIVNDFQKGDIAEGYSVSREKKESFPLTVTSAQKNPTAFYLCASSRASSGNTIYFGEGSWLTVV.

This sequence joins TRBV7-2 and TRBJ2-7; the match to TRBD2 covers 11 bases. Germline CDR1 SGHTA, CDR2 FQGNSA. The V segment lost 6 bases and the J segment 4 bases; nucleotides outside the gene matches: 5. The CDR3 has 14 residues. Here the CDR3 DNA reads TGTGCCAGCAGAGGGACTAGCGGACTTTACGAGCAGTACTTC. Its translation: CASRGTSGLYEQYF.

The rearrangement links TRBV3-1 (or the pseudogene TRBV3-2) to TRBJ2-1; 7 bases agree with TRBD2. The V and J ends lost 4 bases and 2 bases, in that order; junction bases with no gene match: 2. The CDR3 contains 14 residues. Germline V CDR1 and CDR2: LGHDT, YNNKEL (reference sequence). The CDR3 DNA reads TGTGCCAGCAGCCGAGGACTAGCCTACAATGAGCAGTTCTTC. Translating gives CASSRGLAYNEQFF.

This chain joins TRBV4-1 and TRBJ2-7; TRBD2 aligns across 12 bases. V lost 5 bases and J lost 4; bases outside the gene matches: 6. CDR1 is MGHRA and CDR2 is YSYEKL in the germline V gene. The CDR3 is 15 amino acids. CDR3 region: CASSVTSGRVYEQYF. CDR3 DNA: TGCGCCAGCAGCGTGACTAGCGGGAGAGTATACGAGCAGTACTTC.

The chain uses TRBV10-3 and TRBJ1-4; 9 bases are shared with TRBD1. The ends lost 5 bases at V and 7 bases at J; junction bases unmatched: 5. This CDR3 is built from 14 residues. Germline lookup yields CDR1 ENHRY and CDR2 SYGVKD. This CDR3 is CAISHTGGGEKLFF. Here the CDR3 DNA reads TGTGCCATCAGTCATACAGGGGGCGGTGAAAAACTGTTTTTT.

V gene TRBV20-1 combines with J gene TRBJ2-7; tentatively, D is TRBD1 or TRBD2 (6 bases each). The V end lost 6 bases, the J end lost 0 bases, and 18 bases lay between the germline ends. The CDR3 length is 15 residues. The germline gives CDR1 DFQATT, CDR2 SNEGSKA (reference sequence). CDR3 bases: TGCAGTGCCAGTCTCCCGGGGGCGGACTCCTACGAGCAGTACTTC. It translates to CSASLPGADSYEQYF.

The chain is built from TRBV18 and TRBJ1-6, with a possible D match to TRBD1 (5 bases). Germline V CDR1 and CDR2: KGHSH, LQKENI. This CDR3 contains 12 residues. V was pared by 3 bases and J by 14 bases, with 11 bases between. CDR3 DNA sequence: TGTGCCAGCTCACCGACAGATTTAACCCTCCACTTT. Translation: CASSPTDLTLHF.

The chain recombines TRBV27 with TRBJ2-3, with D hard to call. V was cut by 7 bases and J by 2 bases, with 13 bases left in between. The CDR3 runs to 14 residues. Looked up from germline, CDR1 is MNHEY and CDR2 is SMNVEV (reference sequence). CDR3 region: CASKMGIYTDTQYF. The CDR3, as DNA: TGTGCCAGCAAAATGGGGATTTACACAGATACGCAGTATTTT.

This chain uses TRBV19 with TRBJ1-1; the match to TRBD1 covers 11 bases. J gave up 6 bases and V 5 bases, and 8 bases lay outside the gene matches. CDR1 is LNHDA, CDR2 SQIVND, per germline (reference sequence). The CDR3 is made up of 15 amino acids. Written as DNA, the CDR3 is TGTGCCAGTAGTGGGCGCGGACAGGGGGCTGCTGAAGCTTTCTTT. It encodes CASSGRGQGAAEAFF.

CDR3 in amino acids: CASSFRVSYEQYF. DNA for the CDR3: TGTGCCAGCAGTTTCAGGGTTTCCTACGAGCAGTACTTC. The chain carries TRBV12-3 or TRBV12-4 and TRBJ2-7, with D maybe TRBD1 (5 bases). The CDR3 consists of 13 residues. Trimming took off 3 bases at V and 1 base at J, with 7 bases between the two ends.

The chain combines TRBV4-2 with TRBJ1-2; possibly TRBD1 for D (5 bases). This CDR3 has 16 amino acids. Germline V CDR1 and CDR2: LGHNA, YNFKEQ. With 2 bases removed from V and 2 bases from J, the gap between germline ends came to 15 bases. CDR3 bases: TGTGCCAGCAGCCAAAGGGGATTGGAGGGGAACTATGGCTACACCTTC. This sequence encodes CASSQRGLEGNYGYTF.

The V call is TRBV5-8, the J call TRBJ1-1, with a possible D match to TRBD1 (5 bases). The length of the CDR3 is 14 residues. Germline CDR1 and CDR2: SGHTS and YDEGEE. The ends were cut back, 1 base at V and 1 base at J, with 8 bases in the middle. The CDR3 DNA follows: TGTGCCAGCAGCTTGATCGGGGGGAACACTGAAGCTTTCTTT. It specifies CASSLIGGNTEAFF.

The CDR3 spells CASSLSAGNYEQYF. As DNA, the CDR3 is TGTGCCAGCAGCTTATCGGCGGGAAACTACGAGCAGTACTTC. The gene calls are TRBV7-8 and TRBJ2-7; TRBD2 might be the D (6 bases). The CDR3 has 14 residues. CDR1 is SGHVS, CDR2 FQNEAQ, per germline. Trimming cost V 2 bases and J 3 bases, with 11 bases left between them.

The rearrangement joins TRBV7-9 to TRBJ2-3; D possibly corresponds to TRBD1 (6 bases). V shed 5 bases and J shed 6 bases, with 12 bases lying between them. This CDR3 has 13 residues. Germline assignment: CDR1 SEHNR and CDR2 FQNEAQ (reference sequence). For the CDR3, the DNA is TGTGCCAGCAGCCCTAACAGGGCCGATACGCAGTATTTT. It specifies CASSPNRADTQYF.

V gene TRBV27 combines with J gene TRBJ1-6, with a weak D call TRBD1 (6 bases). This CDR3 has 14 amino acids. With 2 bases removed from V and 10 bases from J, the gap between germline ends came to 12 bases. CDR1 MNHEY and CDR2 SMNVEV come from the germline V gene (reference sequence). DNA of the CDR3: TGTGCCAGCAGTTTAGAGGGGGACGGGTCACCCCTCCACTTT. This gives the protein CASSLEGDGSPLHF.

This clone showed up just once. J is TRBJ2-2 and V is TRBV7-6; TRBD2 is a possible D gene (6 bases). Germline CDR1 reads SGHVS; CDR2 reads FNYEAQ. Trimming took 1 base from V and 3 from J, leaving 9 bases between them. The CDR3 consists of 15 residues. CDR3 residues: CASSLEVADTGELFF. The CDR3 coding sequence is TGTGCCAGCAGCTTAGAAGTAGCGGACACCGGGGAGCTGTTTTTT.

The genes are TRBV6-2 or TRBV6-3 and TRBJ2-4; perhaps TRBD2 as D (6 bases). V lost 2 bases and J lost 12, with 11 bases in between. Germline lookup yields CDR1 MNHEY and CDR2 SVGEGT. This CDR3 spans 12 amino acids. CDR3: CASSYAGPGQYF. The CDR3 bases are TGTGCCAGCAGTTACGCGGGGCCCGGTCAGTACTTC.

The chain links TRBV7-9 to TRBJ2-1; tentatively, D is TRBD1 or TRBD2 (6 bases each). The CDR3 totals 14 residues. Trimming took 1 base from V and 8 from J, leaving 12 bases between them. Germline V CDR1 and CDR2: SEHNR, FQNEAQ (reference sequence). DNA for the CDR3: TGTGCCAGCAGCTTAGTGTCAGGGGAGGATGAGCAGTTCTTC. This sequence encodes CASSLVSGEDEQFF.